The 17 T cell receptor beta chains presented below share a single source sample, sequenced in a study of shared clonotypes between healthy human individuals. Measured with immunoSEQ multiplex PCR; TCRdb has only the in-frame clones, and not every one. The sample yields 2 million to 3 million clones, 90% to 95% seen once. The source material was naive CD4+ T cells from PBMCs. Sample subset: CD45RA+ positively selected. Every receptor here comes from a man aged 18 to 30 in good health. Some clones in this sample may be carry-over from other donors' samples.

The rearrangement uses TRBV10-3 and TRBJ1-6; D is uncertain. The CDR3 spans 12 residues. With 3 bases removed from V and 7 bases from J, the gap between germline ends came to 4 bases. The germline CDR1 and CDR2 sequences are ENHRY and SYGVKD. The CDR3 here is CAISDGNSPLHF. The CDR3 DNA reads TGTGCCATCAGTGACGGGAATTCACCCCTCCACTTT.

CDR3 DNA sequence: TGTGCCAGCAGCCCGACAGGGCTTGACACTGAAGCTTTCTTT. Its protein is CASSPTGLDTEAFF. The rearrangement uses TRBV4-2 and TRBJ1-1; 7 bases line up with TRBD1. CDR3 length: 14 residues. The junction had 5 bases not matched to a gene; V was cut back by 4 bases and J by 3 bases. The V gene's germline CDR1 is LGHNA and CDR2 YNFKEQ.

This chain joins TRBV6-5 and TRBJ1-3, with D possibly being TRBD1 (5 bases). The CDR3 has 16 amino acids. With 4 bases removed from V and 0 bases from J, the gap between germline ends came to 13 bases. The germline gives CDR1 MNHEY, CDR2 SVGAGI. The CDR3 bases are TGTGCCAGCAGTTCCTTGGGACTCCCCTCTGGAAACACCATATATTTT. It yields the protein CASSSLGLPSGNTIYF.

Regarding this clone: This CDR3 is also generated by other DNA sequences in the sample. The genes are TRBV18 and TRBJ1-5; D perhaps matches TRBD1 (6 bases). CDR1 KGHSH and CDR2 LQKENI come from the germline V gene. The CDR3 consists of 13 residues. V was cut by 6 bases and J by 5 bases, with 11 bases left in between. CDR3 region: CASSPGVDQPQHF. The CDR3 DNA follows: TGTGCCAGCTCGCCAGGGGTGGATCAGCCCCAGCATTTT.

The chain has TRBV11-2 and TRBJ2-5; 10 nucleotides match TRBD1. The CDR3 length is 15 residues. Per germline, CDR1 SGHAT and CDR2 FQNNGV. J gave up 7 bases and V 5 bases, and 10 bases lay outside the gene matches. This CDR3 reads CASSPRTGGVGTQYF. The CDR3 DNA reads TGTGCCAGCAGCCCCAGGACAGGGGGAGTGGGGACCCAGTACTTC. Based on the CDR3 plus reference TRBV11-2 and TRBJ2-5, the full variable domain is EAGVAQSPRYKIIEKRQSVAFWCNPISGHATLYWYQQILGQGPKLLIQFQNNGVVDDSQLPKDRFSAERLKGVDSTLKIQPAKLEDSAVYLCASSPRTGGVGTQYFGPGTRLLVL.

V is TRBV30 and J is TRBJ1-5; tentatively, D is TRBD1 (5 bases). This CDR3 is built from 13 residues. CDR1 and CDR2 from the germline V gene are GTSNPN and SVGIG (reference sequence). V was trimmed by 4 bases and J by 5 bases, leaving 12 bases between them. The CDR3 coding sequence is TGTGCCTGGATGGGGCAGGGTCATCAGCCCCAGCATTTT. Protein product: CAWMGQGHQPQHF.

V is TRBV10-3 and J is TRBJ2-7; no clear D. CDR1 is ENHRY, CDR2 SYGVKD, per germline. CDR3 length: 14 residues. The ends were cut back, 4 bases at V and 0 bases at J, with 10 bases in the middle. CDR3 nucleotide sequence: TGTGCCATCAGTGGTAACACCGCCTCCTACGAGCAGTACTTC. This sequence encodes CAISGNTASYEQYF.

The rearrangement uses TRBV7-2 and TRBJ2-7; D is unclear. The V end was cut by 5 bases, the J end by 2 bases, with 13 bases between. Germline CDR1 reads SGHTA; CDR2 reads FQGNSA. The CDR3 extends over 14 amino acids. In DNA, the CDR3 is TGTGCCAGCAGCCTTCTCCCGCTCCCCTACGAGCAGTACTTC. This codes for CASSLLPLPYEQYF.

The chain is built from TRBV13 and TRBJ2-3; no clear D gene. Germline V lookup: CDR1 PRHDT, CDR2 FYEKMQ (reference sequence). The CDR3 spans 15 residues. Deletions cut 4 bases from V and 0 bases from J, with 11 bases between. The CDR3 DNA reads as TGTGCCAGCAGCTCCCCACACACCAGCACAGATACGCAGTATTTT. The encoded protein is CASSSPHTSTDTQYF.

The genes are TRBV5-1 and TRBJ2-3; TRBD2 aligns across 12 bases. This CDR3 region has 17 residues. Germline V lookup: CDR1 SGHRS, CDR2 YFSETQ. V lost 0 bases and J lost 4; bases outside the gene matches: 6. CDR3 protein: CASSLAPSGRAADTQYF. The CDR3 DNA follows: TGCGCCAGCAGCTTGGCCCCTAGCGGGAGGGCCGCAGATACGCAGTATTTT.

The gene calls are TRBV5-1 and TRBJ1-1; possible D gene TRBD1, 5 bases. Trimming took 5 bases from V and 4 from J, leaving 15 bases between them. The length of the CDR3 is 14 residues. Per the germline V gene, CDR1 is SGHRS and CDR2 is YFSETQ. CDR3 DNA sequence: TGCGCCAGCAGGGGGACTTTCGCGGGCACTGAAGCTTTCTTT. It translates to CASRGTFAGTEAFF. The entire variable domain, with the rest obtained from reference TRBV5-1 and TRBJ1-1, is as follows: KAGVTQTPRYLIKTRGQQVTLSCSPISGHRSVSWYQQTPGQGLQFLFEYFSETQRNKGNFPGRFSGRQFSNSRSEMNVSTLELGDSALYLCASRGTFAGTEAFFGQGTRLTVV.

This clone has only one observation. This chain joins TRBV5-4 and TRBJ2-7; no firm D call. This CDR3 comprises 13 residues. The germline V and J ends were trimmed by 1 base and 6 bases, with 11 bases remaining between them. CDR1 and CDR2 (germline): SGHNT, YYREEE (reference sequence). CDR3 amino acids: CASSLSFGREQYF. The CDR3 DNA reads TGTGCCAGCAGCTTGTCGTTCGGGCGCGAGCAGTACTTC.

J is TRBJ1-1 and V is TRBV6-5; D is undetermined. The V end was cut by 7 bases, the J end by 0 bases, with 3 bases between. The CDR3 sequence is 11 residues long. CDR1 is MNHEY and CDR2 is SVGAGI in the germline V gene. In DNA, the CDR3 is TGTGCCAGCAAAATGAACACTGAAGCTTTCTTT. This encodes CASKMNTEAFF.

The chain has TRBV5-1 and TRBJ2-7; 8 nucleotides match TRBD1. In germline, CDR1 is SGHRS, CDR2 YFSETQ. The CDR3 runs to 13 residues. With V trimmed by 3 bases and J by 5 bases, 4 bases remained unmatched. CDR3 nucleotides: TGCGCCAGCAGCTCGACAGGGGACCACGAGCAGTACTTC. Translation: CASSSTGDHEQYF.

A remark on this clone: This CDR3 is also generated by other DNA sequences in the sample. This sequence joins TRBV18 and TRBJ2-7; D possibly matches TRBD1 or TRBD2 (5 bases each). Germline V gene lookup returns CDR1 KGHSH and CDR2 LQKENI. Trimming removed 6 bases at V and 3 bases at J, with 9 bases between. There are 12 residues in the CDR3. In DNA, the CDR3 is TGTGCCAGCTCTCCAGGGAGCTACGAGCAGTACTTC. Translated: CASSPGSYEQYF.

The rearrangement uses TRBV7-9 and TRBJ2-2; D is ambiguous. Trimming left V 2 bases short and J 6 bases short, with 19 bases between. Per the germline V gene, CDR1 is SEHNR and CDR2 is FQNEAQ (reference sequence). This CDR3 has 17 amino acids. CDR3 nucleotide sequence: TGTGCCAGCAGCTTACCGCGACACCAGATGAGGTCCGGGGAGCTGTTTTTT. Translation: CASSLPRHQMRSGELFF. Variable domain in full (rest from reference TRBV7-9 and TRBJ2-2): DTGVSQNPRHKITKRGQNVTFRCDPISEHNRLYWYRQTLGQGPEFLTYFQNEAQLEKSRLLSDRFSAERPKGSFSTLEIQRTEQGDSAMYLCASSLPRHQMRSGELFFGEGSRLTVL.

On this clone itself: One end of the junction does not line up with germline, which may come from a read error. The genes are TRBV18 and TRBJ1-2; 7 bases align to TRBD1. Per the germline V gene, CDR1 is KGHSH and CDR2 is LQKENI. CDR3 length equals 13 residues. In nucleotides, the CDR3 is TGTGCCAGCTCACCGTATAAGGGACAGCCAGAACTCTTC. This codes for CASSPYKGQPELF.